The TCR beta chain under discussion was sequenced for a study of T-cell memory formation after mild COVID-19. This clonotype was detected a few times. TCRdb reprocessed the 5' RACE reads via MiXCR and lists one record per CDR3 protein. This sample has under 550,000 distinct CDR3 sequences, with 15% to 20% found just once. This clonotype was sampled from a man aged 18 to 35 who had mild COVID-19 (a few samples of this study predate the infection). Cell type and time point are not known. What was sequenced was PBMCs or a T cell subset sorted from them (not recorded which).

CDR3 DNA: TGTGCCAGCAGCCCCGGCTACGGGGATGGAGGGAATGAGCAGTTCTTC. It encodes CASSPGYGDGGNEQFF. This rearrangement joins TRBV7-9 to TRBJ2-1, with D possibly matching TRBD2 (6 bases). The CDR3 has 16 residues. Per the germline V gene, CDR1 is SEHNR and CDR2 is FQNEAQ (reference sequence). Trimming removed 5 bases at V and 7 bases at J, with 21 bases between.